The clone carrying this TCR beta chain appeared many times. Its antigen is still unknown. This beta chain slipped into a library made for alpha chains as a stray read, so its size is not meaningful. Each CDR3 protein is one row after TCRdb ran MiXCR on the 5' RACE reads. The table records roughly 9,000 distinct CDR3 sequences, around 6% of them present only once. This specimen comes from a study of spatial heterogeneity in lung cancer. Notes on the study in general: Tracking of tumor mutation counts was seen in expanded intratumoral alpha and beta TCR counts.

As to time point: sample taken at primary tumor resection. The CDR3 runs 16 residues. Per germline, CDR1 DFQATT and CDR2 SNEGSKA (reference sequence). Unmatched junction bases numbered 6, after V lost 1 base and J lost 5 bases. Sequenced material: lung tumor tissue, taken at surgery. The TCR sequence derives from a male donor with early-stage non-small cell lung cancer. The rearrangement uses TRBV20-1 and TRBJ2-2; 11 bases fit TRBD2. For the CDR3, the DNA is TGCAGTGCTAGAGGGATAGCGGGAGGGAGGACCGGGGAGCTGTTTTTT. Translated: CSARGIAGGRTGELFF.